Below are 5 T cell receptor beta chains sequenced from a single sample in a study of blood T cell repertoires in COVID-19. Measured with immunoSEQ multiplex PCR; TCRdb has only the in-frame clones, and not every one. This sample has about 190,000 clones, with about 88% found just once. Specimen: peripheral blood. These receptors were collected from a man aged 25 to 45 with acute or convalescent COVID-19.

This clone was seen a single time. The chain has TRBV5-4 and TRBJ2-2; tentative D call: TRBD1 (5 bases). Trimming cost V 0 bases and J 2 bases, with 8 bases left between them. The length of the CDR3 is 15 residues. The V gene's germline CDR1 is SGHNT and CDR2 YYREEE (reference sequence). The CDR3 region has the DNA TGTGCCAGCAGCTTGGACAGGCTAAACACCGGGGAGCTGTTTTTT. Its translation: CASSLDRLNTGELFF.

The DNA for the CDR3 is TGTGCCAGCAGGCCTGGCGGCTACACCTTC. It is translated as CASRPGGYTF. The chain links TRBV11-3 to TRBJ1-2; the D is unclear. The germline V gene has CDR1 SGHNT and CDR2 YENEEA. V shed 6 bases and J shed 8 bases, with 7 bases lying between them. The CDR3 loop spans 10 amino acids.

The chain recombines TRBV11-2 with TRBJ2-2; weak D call: TRBD1 (5 bases). Germline CDR1 and CDR2: SGHAT and FQNNGV. The CDR3 runs 14 residues. V lost 5 bases, J lost 6 bases, and 13 bases lay in between. This CDR3 reads CASSIDRNPGELFF. The CDR3 DNA is TGTGCCAGCAGCATCGACAGAAATCCCGGGGAGCTGTTTTTT.

This clone was seen just once. The chain recombines TRBV5-8 with TRBJ2-1; D possibly corresponds to TRBD2 (7 bases). CDR1 and CDR2 from the germline V gene are SGHTS and YDEGEE. Between the trimmed V and J ends, which lost 6 bases and 4 bases, there was a span of 20 bases. CDR3 size: 16 residues. CDR3 nucleotides: TGTGCCAGCACCCCTTGGGGGCCTAGCGGTTACAATGAGCAGTTCTTC. This codes for CASTPWGPSGYNEQFF.

This chain joins TRBV28 and TRBJ1-3; D call uncertain. Germline CDR1 and CDR2: MDHEN and SYDVKM. Trimming removed 4 bases from V and 4 bases from J, with 11 bases in between. This CDR3 has 14 amino acids. CDR3: CASSSPTTGNTIYF. In DNA, the CDR3 is TGTGCCAGCAGTTCCCCGACAACAGGAAACACCATATATTTT.